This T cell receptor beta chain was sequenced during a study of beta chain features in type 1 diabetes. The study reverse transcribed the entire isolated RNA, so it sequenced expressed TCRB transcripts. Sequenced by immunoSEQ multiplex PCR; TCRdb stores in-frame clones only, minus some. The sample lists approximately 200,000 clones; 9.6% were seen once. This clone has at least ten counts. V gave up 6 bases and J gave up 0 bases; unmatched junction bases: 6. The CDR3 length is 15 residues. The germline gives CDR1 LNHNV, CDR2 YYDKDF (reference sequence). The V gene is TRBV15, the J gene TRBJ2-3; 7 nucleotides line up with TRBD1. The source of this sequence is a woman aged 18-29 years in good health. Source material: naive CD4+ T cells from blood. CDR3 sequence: CATRIGRGSTDTQYF. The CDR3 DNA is TGTGCCACCAGGATCGGCAGGGGGAGCACAGATACGCAGTATTTT.